This T cell receptor beta chain was documented in a study of T cell responses to AZD1222 COVID-19 vaccine. General observations from the study: CD4 TCRs associated with vaccination spanned spike, dominating at 160-218 and 743-854. Reports indicate that nearly half of spike-specific TCRs are directed at unmutated variant regions. Repertoire sampling happened only post peak T cell response. Clonal diversity was possibly underestimated, and the donors were mostly white British, with more females.

Germline values: CDR1 MNHEY, CDR2 SVGAGI. The V gene lost 6 bases and the J gene lost 8 bases, with 17 bases spanning the gap. The CDR3 contains 14 residues. Comment on this clone: Antigen unknown.

Only in-frame clones appear in the TCRdb table, and some are missing; sequencing was by immunoSEQ multiplex PCR. The sample records 150,000 to 200,000 clones, around 94% being singletons. This specimen was peripheral blood, taken 28 days after the second AZD1222 dose. The sequence came from an adult who received the AZD1222 COVID-19 vaccine. The rearrangement joins TRBV6-5 to TRBJ2-1; D ambiguous. The CDR3 sequence is CASRVPTSHHEQFF. The CDR3 nucleotides read TGTGCCAGCAGGGTACCAACCTCCCACCATGAGCAGTTCTTC.